The text below deals with one T cell receptor (beta chain). The antigen is not known. The data are from a study of identical twins. V lost 6 bases and J lost 11; bases outside the gene matches: 17. The CDR3 runs to 17 residues. CDR1 is MDHEN and CDR2 is SYDVKM in the germline V gene. Study-wide results and caveats: Excess sharing by twins proved weaker in beta out-of-frame sequences. There were fewer insertions in abundant cord blood beta clonotypes, but memory repertoires showed no such pattern.

TCRdb ran MiXCR on the 5' RACE reads and lists one entry per CDR3 protein. The sample shows 500,000 or so distinct CDR3 sequences, more than 13% of them seen only once. These data were also reused for a study on yellow fever vaccine responses in identical twins.

The source of this sequence is a woman between 18 and 30 years old in good health. The sample consisted of CD4+ T cells sorted from blood. This chain joins TRBV28 and TRBJ2-1, with 12 bases identical to TRBD2. CDR3 nucleotides: TGTGCCAGCAGCCTCTCCTCCGGACTAGCGGGGTCCGGGAAGCAGTTCTTC. This gives the protein CASSLSSGLAGSGKQFF. Based on the CDR3 plus reference TRBV28 and TRBJ2-1, the full variable domain is DVKVTQSSRYLVKRTGEKVFLECVQDMDHENMFWYRQDPGLGLRLIYFSYDVKMKEKGDIPEGYSVSREKKERFSLILESASTNQTSMYLCASSLSSGLAGSGKQFFGPGTRLTVL.